Sequencing of this T cell receptor (beta chain) was carried out in a study of regulatory T cells in long-lasting Graves disease (dated by TCRdb to about 2021). About the full investigation: In the newly diagnosed Graves' disease group, patients had been taking antithyroid drugs for less than 3 months. Patients with persistent Graves' disease were compared with patients with newly diagnosed Graves' disease using TCR sequencing and RNA sequencing of peripheral blood. The study was registered as a clinical trial and conducted in China. A total of roughly 35 samples underwent TCR sequencing: about 13 from persistent and 20 from newly diagnosed Graves' disease patients.

Receptor libraries were prepared by multiplex PCR. Instrument used: Illumina HiSeq 4000. TCR beta libraries were built with iRepertoire HTBI primers and Arm-PCR amplification of CDR3 regions. Before sequencing, the PCR products went through gel purification. The paper's processing steps were these. Gene usage analysis of CDR3 amino acid clonotypes used the roughly 60 TRBV and around 14 TRBJ segments found across samples. COPE and FqMerger were used to merge the filtered high-quality paired reads into contigs. BLAST was used to align contigs to the IMGT TRBV, TRBD and TRBJ reference genes, and CDR3 was defined following IMGT. Clonotypes above 0.1% frequency were classified as highly expanded clones. Shannon entropy served as the measure of repertoire diversity, while the Gini coefficient captured V-J evenness. Public clonotypes were defined as clonotypes shared by more than one individual. TCRdb passed the public sequencing reads through fastp at Q25 and MiXCR, retaining productive beta sequences. Every entry covers one CDR3 protein and lists the most common genes and DNA from its rows. These V and J calls originate from TCRdb's pipeline instead of the authors' own analysis. The sample table contains about 380,000 distinct CDR3 sequences; only one count was recorded for roughly a sixth of them. Roughly 20% of the sample goes to the ten largest clones.

Trimming costs V 5 bases and J 7 bases, and their ends lie 11 bases apart. The CDR3 goes from the cysteine to the phenylalanine over 13 residues. Only CDR3 DNA is held: 39 bases, read in frame from base 1. This clonotype was recorded only once. This receptor's antigen is unknown. No quality values exist for individual bases; no much larger clone is one base distant. A single read offers scant evidence. The investigation overall reported the following: Persistent Graves' disease patients showed lower TCR Shannon entropy and fewer highly expanded clones than newly diagnosed patients, suggesting clonal expansion. TRBV28, TRBJ1-2 and TRBJ2-5 were preferentially used in persistent disease, while TRBV20-1 and TRBJ2-1 were favored in newly diagnosed disease. The authors noted that the small sample size was a limitation that may lower accuracy. Only the TCR beta chain was sequenced and analyzed. More public clonotypes were shared among persistent patients (around 3,000) than among newly diagnosed patients (under 1,000). Only peripheral blood was studied, because thyroid tissue, the primary lesion, was inaccessible.

This specimen's time point label, per the study, means: newly diagnosed GD, antithyroid drugs for less than 3 months. For both TCR sequencing and RNA sequencing, RNA was extracted from PBMCs in TRIzol. The diagnosis of Graves' disease was made according to American Thyroid Association guidelines. Patients for the study were recruited at an endocrinology department in Xi'an, China. Each patient gave 9 to 10 milliliters of peripheral blood, collected in an EDTA anticoagulant tube. Ficoll Paque Plus density gradient separation was used to isolate PBMCs, and no further T cell sorting was done. An Agilent 2100 Bioanalyzer and agarose gel were used to assess RNA quality, and a NanoDrop 2000 was used to measure RNA concentration.

This clonotype originated in a female donor with Graves disease. The input for sequencing was peripheral blood mononuclear cells (PBMCs), taken at new diagnosis, from a patient treated with antithyroid drugs. This sequence uses TRBV12-3 or TRBV12-4 and TRBJ2-2; too little of a D gene remains to name it. The nucleotide sequence reads TGTGCCAGCAGTCCACCACCTCTCGGGGAGCTGTTTTTT. This is translated as CASSPPPLGELFF.